Shown below are 11 T cell receptor beta chains from a single sample sequenced in a study of blood T cell repertoires in COVID-19. Clones were sequenced by immunoSEQ multiplex PCR, and TCRdb holds only the in-frame ones, with some missing. Of approximately 120,000 clones listed, about 70% are singletons. The specimen sequenced was peripheral blood. These receptor sequences come from a man older than 75 with COVID-19, enrolled during active disease.

This clone has just a few counts. The V gene is TRBV29-1, the J gene TRBJ1-2; D remains unclear. CDR3 size: 12 residues. CDR1 and CDR2 (germline): SQVTM, ANQGSEA. V was pared by 3 bases and J by 0 bases, with 5 bases between. This chain's CDR3 is CSVDRANYGYTF. CDR3 nucleotide sequence: TGCAGCGTTGACCGGGCTAACTATGGCTACACCTTC.

V and J are TRBV24-1 and TRBJ2-2; no clear D gene. The germline V gene has CDR1 KGHDR and CDR2 SFDVKD. Deletions cut 5 bases from V and 1 base from J, with 7 bases between. The CDR3 is made up of 14 amino acids. The CDR3 spells CATSGQENTGELFF. The CDR3 region has the DNA TGTGCCACCAGTGGTCAGGAGAACACCGGGGAGCTGTTTTTT.

The chain has TRBV28 and TRBJ2-1; 9 bases are shared with TRBD2. This CDR3 region has 17 residues. From germline, CDR1 is MDHEN and CDR2 SYDVKM. The V and J ends lost 5 bases and 2 bases, in that order; junction bases with no gene match: 10. Here the CDR3 reads CASSSQEGGRAYNEQFF. As DNA, the CDR3 is TGTGCCAGCAGTAGCCAGGAGGGCGGGAGGGCCTACAATGAGCAGTTCTTC.

The DNA for the CDR3 is TGTGCCAGTAGAGCGGGGAATGAGCAGTTCTTC. This gives the protein CASRAGNEQFF. The chain recombines TRBV19 with TRBJ2-1; TRBD2 matches at 7 bases. The J segment lost 7 bases and the V segment lost 6 bases, leaving 0 bases of the junction unmatched. Germline loops: CDR1 LNHDA, CDR2 SQIVND (reference sequence). The CDR3 length is 11 residues.

This chain connects TRBV7-6 to TRBJ2-2; 13 positions agree with TRBD2. CDR3 length: 15 amino acids. Germline values: CDR1 SGHVS, CDR2 FNYEAQ. V lost 5 bases and J lost 6; bases outside the gene matches: 3. Here the CDR3 reads CASSRGTSGAGELFF. The DNA for the CDR3 is TGTGCCAGCAGCAGAGGGACTAGCGGGGCCGGGGAGCTGTTTTTT. Complete variable domain (other parts from reference TRBV7-6 and TRBJ2-2): GAGVSQSPRYKVTKRGQDVALRCDPISGHVSLYWYRQALGQGPEFLTYFNYEAQQDKSGLPNDRFSAERPEGSISTLTIQRTEQRDSAMYRCASSRGTSGAGELFFGEGSRLTVL.

The CDR3 nucleotides are TGTGCCAGCAGTTTCCGGGACACGATCACCGGGGAGCTGTTTTTT. This translates into CASSFRDTITGELFF. V usage is TRBV28 and J usage is TRBJ2-2, with TRBD1 as a possible D gene (6 bases). The V gene lost 3 bases and the J gene lost 4 bases, with 12 bases spanning the gap. Germline V gene sequence: CDR1 MDHEN, CDR2 SYDVKM. The CDR3 is made up of 15 amino acids.

This clone appeared a single time. The V call is TRBV9, the J call TRBJ2-1, with TRBD2 identical over 7 bases. CDR1 is SGDLS, CDR2 YYNGEE, per germline. The V segment lost 2 bases and the J segment 9 bases; nucleotides outside the gene matches: 2. This CDR3 has 12 residues. The CDR3 loop reads CASSVTSSEQFF. CDR3 nucleotide sequence: TGTGCCAGCAGCGTGACTAGCAGTGAGCAGTTCTTC.

The CDR3 region has the DNA TGTGCCAGCAGCTTAGCGAAGCGTACAGATACGCAGTATTTT. It is translated as CASSLAKRTDTQYF. The genes are TRBV7-8 and TRBJ2-3, with no clear D. CDR1 is SGHVS and CDR2 is FQNEAQ in the germline V gene. There are 14 residues in the CDR3. The V end was cut by 0 bases, the J end by 3 bases, with 7 bases between.

Here the CDR3 DNA reads TGTGCCACCAGTGATTGGCAGGGGAAGACCGGGGAGCTGTTTTTT. Translating gives CATSDWQGKTGELFF. The chain recombines TRBV24-1 with TRBJ2-2, with D possibly being TRBD1 (6 bases). Germline values: CDR1 KGHDR, CDR2 SFDVKD. Trimming removed 2 bases at V and 5 bases at J, with 11 bases between. This CDR3 spans 15 amino acids.

This clone was seen just once. V and J are TRBV18 and TRBJ2-1; the D gene is possibly TRBD2 (5 bases). Germline-derived CDR1 and CDR2 are KGHSH and LQKENI. This CDR3 comprises 13 residues. Trimming left V 5 bases short and J 10 bases short, with 15 bases between. The CDR3 DNA reads as TGTGCCAGCTCAGCTAGCCCTCTGAGGGAGCAGTTCTTC. It codes for CASSASPLREQFF.

The chain combines TRBV27 with TRBJ1-2; 10 bases match TRBD1. Germline trimming cut 9 bases from V and 8 bases from J; bases unmatched to any gene: 36. This CDR3 comprises 22 residues. The germline V gene has CDR1 MNHEY and CDR2 SMNVEV (reference sequence). CDR3 in amino acids: CARVIWPRSPGQGSRDKGGYTF. The CDR3 region has the DNA TGTGCCAGGGTAATTTGGCCTCGGAGTCCGGGACAGGGGTCGCGGGATAAAGGGGGCTACACCTTC.